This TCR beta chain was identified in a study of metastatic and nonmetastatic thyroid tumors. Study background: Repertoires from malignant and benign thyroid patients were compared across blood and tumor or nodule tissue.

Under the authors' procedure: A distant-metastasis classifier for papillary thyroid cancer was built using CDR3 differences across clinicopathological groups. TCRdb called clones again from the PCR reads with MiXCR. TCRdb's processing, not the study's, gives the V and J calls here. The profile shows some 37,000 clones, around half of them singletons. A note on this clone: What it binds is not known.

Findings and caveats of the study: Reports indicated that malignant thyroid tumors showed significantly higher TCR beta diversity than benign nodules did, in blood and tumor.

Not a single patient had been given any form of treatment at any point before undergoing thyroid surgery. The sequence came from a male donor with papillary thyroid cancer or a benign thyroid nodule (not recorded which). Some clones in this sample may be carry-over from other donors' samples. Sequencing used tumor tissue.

CDR3 bases: TGTGCCTGTCCTAAGAATGGCCTTGATAATTCACCCCTCCACTTT. Its protein product is CACPKNGLDNSPLHF. V gene TRBV30 combines with J gene TRBJ1-6; D not certain. Germline lookup yields CDR1 GTSNPN and CDR2 SVGIG (reference sequence). The CDR3 is 15 residues long. Trimming took 6 bases from V and 5 from J, leaving 17 bases between them.